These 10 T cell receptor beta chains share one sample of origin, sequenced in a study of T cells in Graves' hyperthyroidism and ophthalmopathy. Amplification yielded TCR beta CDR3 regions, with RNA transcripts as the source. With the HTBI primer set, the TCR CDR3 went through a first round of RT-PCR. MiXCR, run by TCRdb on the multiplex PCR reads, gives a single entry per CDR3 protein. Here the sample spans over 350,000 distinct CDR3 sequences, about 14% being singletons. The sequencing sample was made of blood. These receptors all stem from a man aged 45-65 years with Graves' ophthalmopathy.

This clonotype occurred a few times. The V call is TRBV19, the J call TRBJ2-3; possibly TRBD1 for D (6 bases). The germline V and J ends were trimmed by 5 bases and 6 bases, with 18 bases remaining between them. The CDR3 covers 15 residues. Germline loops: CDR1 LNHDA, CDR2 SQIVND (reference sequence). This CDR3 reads CASSPLSPGADTQYF. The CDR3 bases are TGTGCCAGTAGTCCCCTCTCCCCAGGGGCCGATACGCAGTATTTT.

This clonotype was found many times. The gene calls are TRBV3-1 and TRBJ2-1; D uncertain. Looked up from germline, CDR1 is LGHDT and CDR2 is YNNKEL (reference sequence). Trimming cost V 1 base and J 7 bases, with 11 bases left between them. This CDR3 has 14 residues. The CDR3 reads CASSQGSGVNEQFF. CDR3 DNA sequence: TGTGCCAGCAGCCAAGGTTCGGGTGTGAATGAGCAGTTCTTC.

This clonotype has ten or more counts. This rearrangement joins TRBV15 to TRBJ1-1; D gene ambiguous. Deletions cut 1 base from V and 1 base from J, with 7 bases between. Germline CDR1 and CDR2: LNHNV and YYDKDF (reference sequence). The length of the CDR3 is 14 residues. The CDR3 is CATSRGPTNTEAFF. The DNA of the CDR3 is TGTGCCACCAGCAGAGGACCGACGAACACTGAAGCTTTCTTT.

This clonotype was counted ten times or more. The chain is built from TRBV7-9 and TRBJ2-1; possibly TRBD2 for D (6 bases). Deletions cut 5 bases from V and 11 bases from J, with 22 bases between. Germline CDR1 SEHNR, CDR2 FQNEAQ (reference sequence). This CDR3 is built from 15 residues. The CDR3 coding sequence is TGTGCCAGCAGCCTAACGGGAGTAGAAAATGGGCAGCAGTTCTTC. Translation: CASSLTGVENGQQFF.

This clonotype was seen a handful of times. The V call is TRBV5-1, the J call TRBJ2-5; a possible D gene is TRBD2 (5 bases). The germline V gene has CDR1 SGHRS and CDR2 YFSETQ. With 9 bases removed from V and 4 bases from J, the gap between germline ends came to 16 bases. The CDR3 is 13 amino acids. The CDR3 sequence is CATGSGSGETQYF. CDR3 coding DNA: TGCGCCACGGGAAGCGGTAGTGGAGAGACCCAGTACTTC.

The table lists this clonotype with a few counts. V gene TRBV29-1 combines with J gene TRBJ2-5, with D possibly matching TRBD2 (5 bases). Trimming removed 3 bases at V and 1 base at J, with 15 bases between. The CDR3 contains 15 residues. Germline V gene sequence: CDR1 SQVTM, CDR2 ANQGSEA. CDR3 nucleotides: TGCAGCGTTGAGGGTGGGCGGGTAGCCCAAGAGACCCAGTACTTC. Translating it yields CSVEGGRVAQETQYF.

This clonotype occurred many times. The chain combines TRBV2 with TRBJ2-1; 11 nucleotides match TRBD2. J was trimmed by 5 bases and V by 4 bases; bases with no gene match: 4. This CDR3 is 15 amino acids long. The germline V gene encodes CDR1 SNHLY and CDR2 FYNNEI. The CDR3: CASSATSGGNNEQFF. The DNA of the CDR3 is TGTGCCAGCAGTGCTACTAGCGGGGGAAACAATGAGCAGTTCTTC.

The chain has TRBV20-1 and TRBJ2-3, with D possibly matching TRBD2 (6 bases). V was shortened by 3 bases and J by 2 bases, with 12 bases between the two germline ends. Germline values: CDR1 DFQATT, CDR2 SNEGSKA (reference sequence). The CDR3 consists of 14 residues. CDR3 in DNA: TGCAGTGCTAGCCCGACTAGTGCCACAGATACGCAGTATTTT. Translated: CSASPTSATDTQYF.

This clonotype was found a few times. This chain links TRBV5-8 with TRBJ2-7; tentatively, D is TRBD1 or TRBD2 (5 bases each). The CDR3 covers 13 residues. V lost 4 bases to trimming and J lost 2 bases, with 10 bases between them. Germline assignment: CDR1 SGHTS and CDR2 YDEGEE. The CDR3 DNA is TGTGCCAGCAGCCCTGAGGGACCCTACGAGCAGTACTTC. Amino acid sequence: CASSPEGPYEQYF.

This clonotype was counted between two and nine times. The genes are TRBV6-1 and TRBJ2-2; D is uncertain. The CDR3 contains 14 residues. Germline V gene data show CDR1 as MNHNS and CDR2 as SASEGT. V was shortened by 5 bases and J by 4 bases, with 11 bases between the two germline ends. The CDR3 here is CASSKADATGELFF. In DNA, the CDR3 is TGTGCCAGCAGTAAGGCTGATGCCACCGGGGAGCTGTTTTTT.